This note documents a single T cell receptor (beta chain) sequence. This clone was detected a few times. The specificity of this receptor is unknown. Within one base of it there is no much larger clone, and no base qualities were kept. The record originates from a study of beta chain features in type 1 diabetes (dated by TCRdb to the late 2010s). Regarding the study in general: Patients and healthy donors did not differ in mean age, gender distribution, total cell number or subset yield. In the study, TCRB repertoires of sorted circulating CD4+ T cell subsets from recently diagnosed type 1 diabetes patients were compared with those of matched healthy donors. A total of roughly 100 million sorted cells were examined across all samples, and the number of cells per subset was strongly correlated with RNA yield. Regulatory and stem cell-like memory subsets were obtained from only 8 patients and roughly eight healthy donors, while naive and central memory subsets were obtained from all 30 or so donors.

In the germline V gene, CDR1 corresponds to SGHAT and CDR2 to FQNNGV. The cysteine opens and the phenylalanine closes a CDR3 of 15 amino acids. The entry retains the CDR3 DNA only, 45 bases that are in frame from base 1. Germline trimming: 5 bases from V, 0 bases from J; junction bases outside gene matches: 5. The study at large found these results: PCR may preferentially amplify shorter templates, but because patient and control samples were amplified and corrected together, any resulting skew would affect both groups equally. Type 1 diabetes patients showed a moderate but significant shortening of TCRB CDR3 length in all four CD4+ subsets. Naive, central memory and regulatory TCRB repertoires appeared more similar among patients than among healthy donors. Because the HLA sub-analyses included only small numbers of individuals, any influence of HLA type on TCRB rearrangement was left unresolved. Patients with type 1 diabetes made fewer insertions and deleted more nucleotides at VDJ recombination sites, implying thymic rearrangement abnormalities. Because cDNA rather than genomic DNA was sequenced, highly expressing activated cells could have been over-represented, although no difference in activation and CD3 levels was found between groups.

Each donor gave one peripheral blood draw, roughly 110 mL on average, collected into heparinised tubes. Naive, central memory, regulatory and stem cell-like memory CD4+ T cells were sorted on a BD FACSAria II using a panel including CD45RO, CCR7, CD25, CD127, CD95 and CD27. Every sorted population had a purity above 95%. PBMCs were isolated right away by Lymphoprep density gradient centrifugation and were stained directly, without culture. So that batch effects would be minimized, each experiment stained and sorted samples in pairs, pairing one healthy donor with one patient. The entire isolated RNA was reverse transcribed using the High Capacity cDNA Reverse Transcription Kit, and thus expressed TCRB transcripts were sequenced. Deep immunoSEQ sequencing was performed on naive, central memory and regulatory T cell samples, with an average of around 3.4 million total reads per sample. After sorted cells were lysed in RLT buffer, RNA was extracted with DNase-treated RNeasy Micro or Mini kits, with the choice depending on cell number. Each cell subset was processed on its own to prevent cross-contamination, while patient and healthy donor samples were processed together. The immunoSEQ multiplex PCR was used to amplify TCRB sequences from cDNA, yielding 87-bp fragments that span the CDR3 region. The amplicons were sequenced using the Illumina HiSeq platform. Per the original workflow: PCR bias was corrected computationally using synthetic template baselines, and reads within Hamming distance 2 were collapsed, with unmergeable singletons discarded. Reads were aligned to IMGT to assign V, D and J genes, CDR3 length, and insertions or deletions at six rearrangement sites. Within each subset, clonotype counts were normalized to the number of sorted cells before true diversity and Gini coefficients were calculated with the tcR R package. The overlap coefficient, calculated on TCRB nucleotide sequences, was used to quantify repertoire sharing. Out-of-frame TCRB sequences from naive cells were analyzed to stand in for the pre-selection repertoire. TCRdb's version of the immuneACCESS table is confined to in-frame rearrangements and falls short of the full clone set. An unresolved V gene accounts for under half of the shortfall where checked; the remainder is of unknown origin. V and J calls and clone size are as listed in that table; D and trimming were resolved from the DNA. This sample has about 370,000 clones in its table, and more than 12% of those were observed once. The leading ten clones occupy about 0.018% of the sample.

The source is a woman younger than 30 in good health. The material sequenced was naive CD4+ T cells from blood. The sample's cell subset or site label is to be understood as: true naive CD4+ T cells. The chain couples TRBV11-2 to TRBJ1-1; 8 nucleotides in the junction match TRBD1. The CDR3 amino acid sequence is: CASSGRTGMNTEAFF. The DNA sequence is given as TGTGCCAGCAGCGGACGGACAGGGATGAACACTGAAGCTTTCTTT.